This entry concerns a single T cell receptor (beta chain). Its antigen is as yet unknown. This record belongs to a study of cytomegalovirus exposure and HLA in healthy donors. Notes on the study in general: Reports showed the classifier diagnosing cytomegalovirus status with high specificity and sensitivity. In a later analysis, TCR association rates varied by HLA locus: DRB1 most, HLA-C fewest.

V gave up 2 bases and J gave up 8 bases; unmatched junction bases: 13. This CDR3 contains 19 residues. Germline V gene sequence: CDR1 LNHDA, CDR2 SQIVND (reference sequence). The PCR made use of 60 Vbeta and 13 Jbeta primers. How the authors handled the data: About 10 million of about 80 million unique TCR beta chains were shared, per a later count. Assay: immunoSEQ multiplex PCR; the TCRdb copy retains only in-frame clones and omits some. V and J calls and clone size follow that table, whereas D and trimming were derived from the DNA. The repertoire table contains around 100,000 clones. The sequenced sample was PBMCs. This receptor was taken from a man aged 35 to 55 in good health and CMV-seropositive. The gene calls are TRBV19 and TRBJ2-3; 16 nucleotides line up with TRBD2. In nucleotides, the CDR3 is TGTGCCAGTAGTATATCCACAACCGGGACTAGCGGGAGGGGTGTTACGCAGTATTTT. Protein: CASSISTTGTSGRGVTQYF.